These T cell receptor beta chains were read from a single sample in a study of response to subunit inactivated influenza vaccine. In TCRdb, the RT-PCR reads were re-called with MiXCR into one record per CDR3 protein. The sample lists around 580,000 distinct CDR3 sequences; 12% to 15% were seen once. The sample consisted of PBMCs from blood, taken 11 to 12 days after vaccination. The receptors originated from a man aged 45-65 years who received an inactivated influenza vaccine. The CDR3 runs from the conserved cysteine through the conserved F or W. Each record gives: J gene, D gene, CDR3 length, V gene, clone size, CDR3 DNA, CDR3 protein. A D gene is named only where the DNA matches it firmly. For some rows the clone size is stated as once, few or many, or as a class when expanded; others skip it.

TRBJ2-5 | TRBD2 | 14 | TRBV30 | . | TGTGCCTGGAACCCGGGACTAGCTGCGGAGACCCAGTACTTC | CAWNPGLAAETQYF
TRBJ2-1 | TRBD2 | 21 | TRBV3-1 | many | TGTGCCAGCAGCCAAGAGATAAAAAGGGTAGTACTAGCGGGACGATTCAATGAGCAGTTCTTC | CASSQEIKRVVLAGRFNEQFF
TRBJ2-7 | . | 14 | TRBV15 | few | TGTGCCACCAGCAGAGAGCTCGGCTCCTACGAGCAGTACTTC | CATSRELGSYEQYF
TRBJ2-7 | . | 13 | TRBV12-3/TRBV12-4 | . | TGTGCCAGCAGCGGGACTTTAACCTACGAGCAGTACTTC | CASSGTLTYEQYF
TRBJ1-5 | . | 14 | TRBV2 | few | TGTGCCAGCAGTGATTTCCGGGCAGGGCAGCCCCAGCATTTT | CASSDFRAGQPQHF
TRBJ2-2 | TRBD2 | 17 | TRBV6-5 | . | TGTGCCAGCAGTTGGGCCGGACTAGCGGGTAACACCGGGGAGCTGTTTTTT | CASSWAGLAGNTGELFF
TRBJ2-7 | TRBD2 | 14 | TRBV11-2 | . | TGTGCCAGCAGACGACGGGACTACTCCTACGAGCAGTACTTC | CASRRRDYSYEQYF
TRBJ2-7 | TRBD2 | 15 | TRBV5-1 | few | TGCGCCAGCAGCGGGACTAGCGGGATCTCCTACGAGCAGTACTTC | CASSGTSGISYEQYF
TRBJ1-2 | . | 12 | TRBV10-3 | many | TGTGCCATCAGACAGGAGAACTATGGCTACACCTTC | CAIRQENYGYTF
TRBJ1-2 | . | 13 | TRBV7-2 | few | TGTGCCAGCAGCTTACCAGCCACGCGGGGCTACACCTTC | CASSLPATRGYTF
TRBJ2-7 | . | 17 | TRBV15 | . | TGTGCCACCAGCAGAGGTTTAACAGGGTCACCCCCCTACGAGCAGTACTTC | CATSRGLTGSPPYEQYF
TRBJ1-5 | . | 13 | TRBV12-3/TRBV12-4 | many | TGTGCCAGCAGTTCAGGGAGCAATCAGCCCCAGCATTTT | CASSSGSNQPQHF
TRBJ1-6 | . | 16 | TRBV18 | few | TGTGCCAGCTCACCAGCGTTGGCAGGGACCAATTCACCCCTCCACTTT | CASSPALAGTNSPLHF
TRBJ1-1 | . | 15 | TRBV6-2/TRBV6-3 | few | TGTGCCAGCAGTTTGGGGGGCGGATGGAACACTGAAGCTTTCTTT | CASSLGGGWNTEAFF
TRBJ2-7 | . | 15 | TRBV5-1 | . | TGCGCCAGCAGCAGCGACGGAAGTACAACTTACGAGCAGTACTTC | CASSSDGSTTYEQYF
TRBJ2-3 | . | 15 | TRBV4-2 | . | TGTGCCAGCAGCCAAGGTAGCGGAGGCACAGATACGCAGTATTTT | CASSQGSGGTDTQYF
TRBJ2-3 | TRBD1 | 15 | TRBV29-1 | few | TGCAGCGTTGAAGGGACAGGGGGCAGGACAGATACGCAGTATTTT | CSVEGTGGRTDTQYF
TRBJ2-7 | . | 14 | TRBV10-3 | . | TGTGCCATCAGTGAGCCCAAAGGGAACTACGAGCAGTACTTC | CAISEPKGNYEQYF
TRBJ2-2 | . | 11 | TRBV15 | many | TGTGCCACCAGGTACAACGGGGAGCTGTTTTTT | CATRYNGELFF
TRBJ2-2 | . | 19 | TRBV3-1 | many | TGTGCCAGCAGCCGCGTTTATCCGGGGACGGCTACGAACACCGGGGAGCTGTTTTTT | CASSRVYPGTATNTGELFF
TRBJ2-6 | . | 13 | TRBV24-1 | . | TGTGCCACCATGAACTCTGGGGCCAACGTCCTGACTTTC | CATMNSGANVLTF
TRBJ2-3 | . | 15 | TRBV4-1 | few | TGCGCCAGCAGCCAAGTGGCTAGTAGGACAGATACGCAGTATTTT | CASSQVASRTDTQYF
TRBJ1-2 | TRBD1 | 15 | TRBV29-1 | . | TGCAGCGTTGAAATCGGGACAGGGGGTTTCTATGGCTACACCTTC | CSVEIGTGGFYGYTF
TRBJ2-2 | . | 17 | TRBV7-6 | few | TGTGCCAGCAGCTTAAGTTCCAGAACGAAAGACACCGGGGAGCTGTTTTTT | CASSLSSRTKDTGELFF
TRBJ1-2 | TRBD1 | 13 | TRBV6-2/TRBV6-3 | . | TGTGCCAGCAGTAACGACAGGGCCGGTGGCTACACCTTC | CASSNDRAGGYTF
TRBJ2-1 | . | 12 | TRBV11-2 | few | TGTGCCAGCAGCTTATCACAGCCCCGAAAGTTCTTC | CASSLSQPRKFF
TRBJ2-1 | . | 15 | TRBV27 | few | TGTGCCAGCAGTTTGGACGGGAGTGGATACAATGAGCAGTTCTTC | CASSLDGSGYNEQFF
TRBJ2-3 | TRBD2 | 14 | TRBV9 | few | TGTGCCAGCAGCGCGCGGGGGAGCACAGATACGCAGTATTTT | CASSARGSTDTQYF
TRBJ2-1 | TRBD2 | 18 | TRBV7-8 | . | TGTGCCAGCATCGAATCTCGTAGCGGAGGTTGGCGGGGGTATGAGCAGTTCTTC | CASIESRSGGWRGYEQFF
TRBJ2-7 | . | 16 | TRBV4-3 | many | TGCGCCAGCAGCCAAGGGATTACAGGGAACTCCTACGAGCAGTACTTC | CASSQGITGNSYEQYF
TRBJ1-1 | . | 14 | TRBV12-3/TRBV12-4 | . | TGTGCCAGCAGTTTCCAGGAGAGGAACACTGAAGCTTTCTTT | CASSFQERNTEAFF
TRBJ2-1 | . | 13 | TRBV2 | many | TGTGCCAGCAGTGTGGGATTTTACAATGAGCAGTTCTTC | CASSVGFYNEQFF
TRBJ2-7 | TRBD2 | 14 | TRBV28 | many | TGTGCCAGCAGTTCCGGCGGGAGCTCCTACGAGCAGTACTTC | CASSSGGSSYEQYF
TRBJ2-3 | . | 16 | TRBV20-1 | . | TGCAGTGCTAGAACTACCCGGGGCATGTCCACAGATACGCAGTATTTT | CSARTTRGMSTDTQYF
TRBJ1-2 | TRBD1 | 14 | TRBV5-6 | few | TGTGCCAGCAGCTCCGGGACAGGGCACTATGGCTACACCTTC | CASSSGTGHYGYTF
TRBJ2-7 | . | 12 | TRBV20-1 | . | TGCAGTGCTAGTGAAATGAGCTACGAGCAGTACTTC | CSASEMSYEQYF
TRBJ2-7 | . | 12 | TRBV2 | . | TGTGCCAGCAGTGTAACTTGGGGGGAGCAGTACTTC | CASSVTWGEQYF
TRBJ1-1 | . | 15 | TRBV18 | . | TGTGCCAGCTCACCACCGTCTAGGGGGGACACTGAAGCTTTCTTT | CASSPPSRGDTEAFF
TRBJ1-2 | . | 13 | TRBV12-3/TRBV12-4 | . | TGTGCCAGCAGGCCCGCAGGTTACTATGGCTACACCTTC | CASRPAGYYGYTF
TRBJ1-5 | TRBD1 | 15 | TRBV30 | few | TGTGCCTGGAGTCGTGGACAGGGGAGCAATCAGCCCCAGCATTTT | CAWSRGQGSNQPQHF
TRBJ2-7 | TRBD2 | 14 | TRBV7-2 | few | TGTGCCAGCAGCTCCGGGACTAGCGCTTCCGAGCAGTACTTC | CASSSGTSASEQYF
TRBJ2-7 | TRBD2 | 16 | TRBV7-2 | few | TGTGCCAGCAGCCGGGGACTAGCGGGGGGGACCTACGAGCAGTACTTC | CASSRGLAGGTYEQYF
TRBJ2-3 | TRBD1 | 15 | TRBV5-1 | . | TGCGCCAGCAGCCCGGGACAGGGGTACACAGATACGCAGTATTTT | CASSPGQGYTDTQYF
TRBJ1-3 | . | 16 | TRBV5-4 | few | TGTGCCAGCAGCGCGCGGGCTCCGGACTCTGGAAACACCATATATTTT | CASSARAPDSGNTIYF
TRBJ1-1 | . | 12 | TRBV7-9 | . | TGTGCCAGCAGCTTGGCACCGACAGGCGCTTTCTTT | CASSLAPTGAFF